This record concerns one TCR beta chain sequence. Method: immunoSEQ multiplex PCR; TCRdb's copy keeps in-frame clones and lacks some. Of under 600,000 clones listed, around 80% were seen once; the top ten hold about 12%. The source of the sample is a study of shared clonotypes between healthy human individuals. Germline CDR1 reads KGHSH; CDR2 reads LQKENI. CDR3 length equals 13 residues. V shed 5 bases and J 5 bases; nucleotides not matched to a gene: 4. Genomic DNA came from tens of millions of PBMCs in unsorted samples. Sequencing was performed on PBMCs. The rearrangement uses TRBV18 and TRBJ1-1, with 8 bases matching TRBD1. The origin of this receptor is a woman aged 35 to 49 in good health. Some clones in this sample may be carry-over from other donors' samples. The CDR3 is CASSDRGGTEAFF. The CDR3 coding sequence is TGTGCCAGCTCAGACAGGGGTGGGACTGAAGCTTTCTTT.